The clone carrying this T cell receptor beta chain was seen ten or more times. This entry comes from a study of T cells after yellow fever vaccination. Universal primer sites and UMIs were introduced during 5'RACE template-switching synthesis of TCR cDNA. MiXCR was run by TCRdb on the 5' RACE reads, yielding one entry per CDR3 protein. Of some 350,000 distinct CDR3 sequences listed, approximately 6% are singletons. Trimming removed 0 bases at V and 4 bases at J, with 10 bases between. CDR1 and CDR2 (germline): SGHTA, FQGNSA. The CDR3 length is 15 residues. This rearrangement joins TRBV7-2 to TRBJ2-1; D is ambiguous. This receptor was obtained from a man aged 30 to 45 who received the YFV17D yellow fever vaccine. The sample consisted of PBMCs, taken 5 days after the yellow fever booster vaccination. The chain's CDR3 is CASSLAGGDYNEQFF. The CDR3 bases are TGTGCCAGCAGCTTAGCGGGTGGGGATTACAATGAGCAGTTCTTC.